The 18 T cell receptor beta chains below all came from one sample that was sequenced in a study of response to subunit inactivated influenza vaccine. One entry per CDR3 protein, called by TCRdb with MiXCR from the RT-PCR reads. The repertoire consists of more than 550,000 distinct CDR3 sequences, with roughly 10% occurring once and the leading ten covering 10% to 13%. The input for sequencing was PBMCs from blood, taken on the day of vaccination. The receptors were gathered from a man in his fifties who received an inactivated influenza vaccine.

The chain carries TRBV10-3 and TRBJ2-7; maybe TRBD1 (5 bases). The CDR3 is 15 residues long. Trimming took 3 bases from V and 3 from J, leaving 15 bases between them. Germline V CDR1 and CDR2: ENHRY, SYGVKD. The CDR3, as DNA: TGTGCCATCAGTGACCTTACAGGTACCCTCTACGAGCAGTACTTC. It codes for CAISDLTGTLYEQYF.

The chain carries TRBV15 and TRBJ2-7, with no clear D. The CDR3 totals 13 residues. Germline CDR1 LNHNV, CDR2 YYDKDF (reference sequence). Trimming took 4 bases from V and 5 from J, leaving 12 bases between them. As DNA, the CDR3 is TGTGCCACCAGCAATTCCGTACGGGACGAGCAGTACTTC. Translation: CATSNSVRDEQYF.

At least ten counts were recorded for this clonotype. The genes are TRBV29-1 and TRBJ2-7, with TRBD1 identical over 7 bases. The length of the CDR3 is 12 residues. V was pared by 6 bases and J by 6 bases, with 8 bases of the junction left unmatched. Germline V gives CDR1 SQVTM, CDR2 ANQGSEA. The CDR3 region has the DNA TGCAGCGTGGGGACAGCACTAGGCGAGCAGTACTTC. Amino acids: CSVGTALGEQYF.

This clonotype was recorded a few times. J is TRBJ2-7 and V is TRBV5-1; no firm D call. The germline V and J ends were trimmed by 4 bases and 0 bases, with 17 bases remaining between them. This CDR3 region has 16 residues. CDR1 and CDR2 (germline): SGHRS, YFSETQ. The CDR3 nucleotides are TGCGCCAGCAGCGCTGGTCTGGGTTCCTACTCCTACGAGCAGTACTTC. Its translation: CASSAGLGSYSYEQYF.

This clonotype was detected only a few times. The J gene is TRBJ2-1, the V gene TRBV5-1; 7 nucleotides line up with TRBD2. From germline, CDR1 is SGHRS and CDR2 YFSETQ. V was clipped by 3 bases and J by 3 bases; unmatched bases: 6. The CDR3 sequence is 15 residues long. CDR3 protein: CASSWRTGGYNEQFF. CDR3 nucleotides: TGCGCCAGCAGCTGGAGGACGGGGGGCTACAATGAGCAGTTCTTC.

V usage is TRBV7-9 and J usage is TRBJ2-1; D gene ambiguous. Germline V gene lookup returns CDR1 SEHNR and CDR2 FQNEAQ (reference sequence). V lost 5 bases, J lost 8 bases, and 7 bases lay in between. The CDR3 consists of 11 residues. The CDR3 DNA follows: TGTGCCAGCAGCCCCAGTCATGAGCAGTTCTTC. Translated, it gives CASSPSHEQFF.

This clonotype has more than one count but fewer than ten. This sequence joins TRBV12-3 or TRBV12-4 and TRBJ2-7; D uncertain. Between the trimmed V and J ends, which lost 5 bases and 6 bases, there was a span of 8 bases. The CDR3 is 11 residues long. CDR3: CASSLSVEQYF. CDR3 coding DNA: TGTGCCAGCAGTCTGAGCGTCGAGCAGTACTTC.

This clonotype was counted only a few times. CDR3 residues: CSFGAGSSYEQYF. The CDR3 DNA reads TGCAGTTTCGGAGCGGGGAGCTCCTACGAGCAGTACTTC. The chain is built from TRBV20-1 and TRBJ2-7; TRBD2 matches 7 bases. Germline loops: CDR1 DFQATT, CDR2 SNEGSKA (reference sequence). Trimming took 8 bases from V and 0 from J; bases not matched to a gene: 7. CDR3 length: 13 amino acids.

This clonotype was observed a few times. The V gene is TRBV5-1, the J gene TRBJ2-2, with TRBD1 matching 9 bases. The V segment lost 4 bases and the J segment 3 bases; nucleotides outside the gene matches: 7. The CDR3 is 16 residues long. Germline V gives CDR1 SGHRS, CDR2 YFSETQ. Here the CDR3 reads CASSDPRTGDTGELFF. In nucleotides, the CDR3 is TGCGCCAGCAGCGACCCACGGACAGGGGACACCGGGGAGCTGTTTTTT. Looking up the rest from reference TRBV5-1 and TRBJ2-2 gives the full variable domain: KAGVTQTPRYLIKTRGQQVTLSCSPISGHRSVSWYQQTPGQGLQFLFEYFSETQRNKGNFPGRFSGRQFSNSRSEMNVSTLELGDSALYLCASSDPRTGDTGELFFGEGSRLTVL.

This clonotype came up many times. The chain employs TRBV6-1 and TRBJ1-5, with D possibly being TRBD1 (5 bases). V lost 6 bases and J 3 bases, leaving 12 bases between the germline ends. The CDR3 spans 14 residues. Germline V gives CDR1 MNHNS, CDR2 SASEGT. CDR3 sequence reads: CASSRDGTNQPQHF. CDR3 sequence (DNA): TGTGCCAGCAGCCGGGACGGCACCAATCAGCCCCAGCATTTT.

V gene TRBV7-3 combines with J gene TRBJ2-3; TRBD1 aligns across 7 bases. Germline V gives CDR1 SGHTA, CDR2 FQGTGA. V shed 5 bases, J shed 0 bases, and the junction held 11 bases outside the gene matches. The CDR3 length is 17 residues. CDR3 nucleotides: TGTGCCAGCAGCCCGGATCCGACAGGGCCTAGCACAGATACGCAGTATTTT. Residues: CASSPDPTGPSTDTQYF.

This clonotype came up many times. This sequence joins TRBV11-2 and TRBJ2-7; 7 bases agree with TRBD1. Germline CDR1 is SGHAT and CDR2 is FQNNGV. The CDR3 contains 14 residues. Trimming removed 3 bases from V and 4 bases from J; junction bases left unmatched: 6. The CDR3 loop reads CASSFQGVVYEQYF. The CDR3 DNA follows: TGTGCCAGCAGCTTCCAGGGGGTGGTGTACGAGCAGTACTTC.

This clonotype has more than one count but fewer than ten. The CDR3 spells CASSLTLKTSGDSYEQYF. The CDR3 DNA is TGCGCCAGCAGCCTCACCCTAAAGACTAGCGGGGACTCCTACGAGCAGTACTTC. The chain is built from TRBV5-1 and TRBJ2-7; 11 positions match TRBD2. The CDR3 spans 18 residues. CDR1 is SGHRS and CDR2 is YFSETQ in the germline V gene. The V and J ends lost 4 bases and 0 bases, in that order; junction bases with no gene match: 12. Filled out from reference TRBV5-1 and TRBJ2-7, the complete variable domain reads KAGVTQTPRYLIKTRGQQVTLSCSPISGHRSVSWYQQTPGQGLQFLFEYFSETQRNKGNFPGRFSGRQFSNSRSEMNVSTLELGDSALYLCASSLTLKTSGDSYEQYFGPGTRLTVT.

This clonotype was counted a few times. The J gene is TRBJ1-1, the V gene TRBV29-1, with D perhaps matching TRBD1 (6 bases). From germline, CDR1 is SQVTM and CDR2 ANQGSEA. V was clipped by 4 bases and J by 1 base, with 16 bases between them. This CDR3 has 15 amino acids. CDR3 protein: CSVVDLGAGNTEAFF. The CDR3 DNA reads as TGCAGCGTTGTCGATTTGGGGGCCGGGAACACTGAAGCTTTCTTT.

This clonotype was counted only a few times. The V gene is TRBV7-9, the J gene TRBJ2-1, with D possibly being TRBD1 (5 bases). V lost 5 bases, J lost 7 bases, and 18 bases lay in between. This CDR3 is 15 amino acids long. The germline gives CDR1 SEHNR, CDR2 FQNEAQ (reference sequence). The CDR3 DNA reads TGTGCCAGCAGCCCCCGTGGGGCTCTTGAAAATGAGCAGTTCTTC. This sequence encodes CASSPRGALENEQFF. Full variable domain (missing parts from reference TRBV7-9 and TRBJ2-1): DTGVSQNPRHKITKRGQNVTFRCDPISEHNRLYWYRQTLGQGPEFLTYFQNEAQLEKSRLLSDRFSAERPKGSFSTLEIQRTEQGDSAMYLCASSPRGALENEQFFGPGTRLTVL.

The chain employs TRBV11-3 and TRBJ2-1, with 9 bases that match TRBD2. The CDR3 length is 15 residues. The V segment lost 3 bases and the J segment 7 bases; nucleotides outside the gene matches: 7. Germline V lookup: CDR1 SGHNT, CDR2 YENEEA. The CDR3 sequence is CASSLGETSGNEQFF. The CDR3 bases are TGTGCCAGCAGCTTGGGAGAAACTAGCGGGAATGAGCAGTTCTTC.

The sample holds a few counts of this clonotype. The CDR3 DNA sequence: TGTGCCACCAGTGATTCTTCAGGAAACTACAATGAGCAGTTCTTC. Translation: CATSDSSGNYNEQFF. The rearrangement joins TRBV24-1 to TRBJ2-1; D call uncertain. This CDR3 spans 15 amino acids. The germline gives CDR1 KGHDR, CDR2 SFDVKD. V shed 2 bases and J shed 3 bases, with 10 bases lying between them.

Only one count was recorded for this clonotype. V usage is TRBV19 and J usage is TRBJ1-5; 7 bases fit TRBD1. The length of the CDR3 is 15 residues. Germline V gives CDR1 LNHDA, CDR2 SQIVND (reference sequence). After removal of 9 bases from V and 5 bases from J, the junction contained 13 bases not matched to a gene. The CDR3 bases are TGTGCCAGCCAGGTTGGACAGGCCGACGATCAGCCCCAGCATTTT. It translates to CASQVGQADDQPQHF. Combining the CDR3 with reference TRBV19 and TRBJ1-5 gives the whole variable domain DGGITQSPKYLFRKEGQNVTLSCEQNLNHDAMYWYRQDPGQGLRLIYYSQIVNDFQKGDIAEGYSVSREKKESFPLTVTSAQKNPTAFYLCASQVGQADDQPQHFGDGTRLSIL.